Sequencing of this T cell receptor (beta chain) was carried out in a study of blood T cell repertoires in COVID-19. Seattle's enrolled individuals joined amid active infection and were then monitored longitudinally. Sequencing used immunoSEQ multiplex PCR; TCRdb keeps in-frame clones, though not all of them. The sample shows under 300,000 clones, 86% of them seen only once. Between the trimmed V and J ends, which lost 5 bases and 3 bases, there was a span of 10 bases. CDR3 size: 13 residues. Germline CDR1 is MNHEY and CDR2 is SMNVEV (reference sequence). The source is a woman in her seventies with COVID-19, enrolled during active disease. The chain carries TRBV27 and TRBJ1-2; no definite D call. Sequencing input: peripheral blood. CDR3 nucleotide sequence: TGTGCCAGCAGTCACGGGATGGACTATGGCTACACCTTC. This codes for CASSHGMDYGYTF.